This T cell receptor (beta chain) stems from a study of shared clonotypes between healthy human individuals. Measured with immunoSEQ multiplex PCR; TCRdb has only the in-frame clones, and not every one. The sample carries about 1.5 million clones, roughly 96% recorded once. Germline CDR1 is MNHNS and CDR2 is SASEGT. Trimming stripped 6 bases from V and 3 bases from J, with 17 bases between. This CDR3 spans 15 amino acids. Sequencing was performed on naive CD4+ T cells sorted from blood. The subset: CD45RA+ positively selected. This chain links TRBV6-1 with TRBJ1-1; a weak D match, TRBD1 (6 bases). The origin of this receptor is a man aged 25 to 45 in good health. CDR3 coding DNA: TGTGCCAGCAGCTCTAACGGGGGCGCAGACACTGAAGCTTTCTTT. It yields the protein CASSSNGGADTEAFF.